These 10 T cell receptor beta chains were sequenced from one sample in a study of T cell repertoires in cytomegalovirus infection. Each CDR3 protein gets one entry after TCRdb re-called the reads with MiXCR. This table holds fewer than 950,000 distinct CDR3 sequences, approximately 29% found once. These receptors have no known antigen. Sequenced here: cultured CD8+ T cells from PBMCs, sampled from culture after CMV antigen stimulation. The receptor source for this set is a human donor in good health (CMV status not recorded). Some clones in this sample may be carry-over from other donors' samples.

The chain recombines TRBV13 with TRBJ2-1; D is unresolved. The CDR3 covers 14 residues. Germline V lookup: CDR1 PRHDT, CDR2 FYEKMQ (reference sequence). With 4 bases removed from V and 7 bases from J, the gap between germline ends came to 14 bases. The CDR3, as DNA: TGTGCCAGCAGCTCGCCGGTGGGGAAAAATGAGCAGTTCTTC. Encoded protein: CASSSPVGKNEQFF.

Comment on this clonotype: A junction end diverges from the germline sequence, so it may reflect a read error. The V call is TRBV4-2, the J call TRBJ1-2; D might be TRBD1 (5 bases). Germline CDR1 LGHNA, CDR2 YNFKEQ. The CDR3 extends over 16 amino acids. The CDR3 DNA is TGTGCCAACAGCCAAGATAGATACAGGAATAACTATGGCTACACCTTC. This codes for CANSQDRYRNNYGYTF.

The chain joins TRBV4-1 to TRBJ1-4; D perhaps matches TRBD1 (5 bases). Germline CDR1 MGHRA, CDR2 YSYEKL. Trimming removed 1 base from V and 4 bases from J, with 13 bases in between. This CDR3 contains 16 residues. The CDR3 here is CASSQAPGLINEKLFF. CDR3 bases: TGCGCCAGCAGCCAAGCCCCGGGACTGATTAATGAAAAACTGTTTTTT.

The V gene is TRBV6-2 or TRBV6-3, the J gene TRBJ2-7; D is ambiguous. The CDR3 consists of 11 residues. The V and J ends lost 7 bases and 6 bases respectively, with 10 bases between them. The germline V gene has CDR1 MNHEY and CDR2 SVGEGT. The CDR3 coding sequence is TGTGCCAGCACCGATATTGCCGAGCAGTACTTC. Amino acids: CASTDIAEQYF.

The rearrangement joins TRBV7-9 to TRBJ1-1; no definite D call. Germline CDR1 and CDR2: SEHNR and FQNEAQ (reference sequence). V lost 5 bases to trimming and J lost 5 bases, with 15 bases between them. The CDR3 loop spans 14 amino acids. This CDR3 is CASSPSRVWTEAFF. The DNA for the CDR3 is TGTGCCAGCAGCCCAAGTAGGGTGTGGACTGAAGCTTTCTTT.

Worth noting for this clonotype: One junction end does not reproduce the germline sequence, and a read error may be involved. This rearrangement joins TRBV6-1 to TRBJ1-2; D is possibly TRBD1 (6 bases). This CDR3 is 15 amino acids long. CDR1 and CDR2 (germline): MNHNS, SASEGT. In DNA form, the CDR3 reads TGTGCCAGCACCCAAGGGGCAGGGGTTGGCTATAGCTACACCTTC. Translating gives CASTQGAGVGYSYTF.

Comments on this clonotype: Without the conserved terminal phenylalanine or tryptophan, this CDR3 likely stems from a read error. The chain combines TRBV4-1 with TRBJ1-2; D unresolved. Trimming took 0 bases from V and 4 from J, leaving 9 bases between them. Germline CDR1 reads MGHRA; CDR2 reads YSYEKL. The CDR3 runs to 14 residues. The CDR3 DNA reads TGCGCCAGCAGCCAAGAAGAGGAAAGCTATGGCTACACCATC. It codes for CASSQEEESYGYTI.

V usage is TRBV12-5 and J usage is TRBJ1-2, with 7 bases lining up with TRBD1. The CDR3 loop spans 19 amino acids. Germline trimming cut 2 bases from V and 0 bases from J; bases unmatched to any gene: 15. CDR1 and CDR2 from the germline V gene are LGHNT and FRNRAP. Here the CDR3 reads CASGLTIHRGDRANYGYTF. The CDR3 nucleotides read TGTGCTAGTGGTTTGACTATTCACAGGGGTGATCGGGCTAACTATGGCTACACCTTC.

This clonotype was observed a handful of times. The chain recombines TRBV19 with TRBJ2-7; D ambiguous. V lost 1 base to trimming and J lost 4 bases, with 14 bases between them. There are 15 residues in the CDR3. Germline CDR1 and CDR2: LNHDA and SQIVND (reference sequence). The CDR3 region has the DNA TGTGCCAGTAGTATAGGATTCGGCAGATCGTACGAGCAGTACGTC. Protein product: CASSIGFGRSYEQYV.

The rearrangement joins TRBV12-3 or TRBV12-4 to TRBJ2-5, with a tentative D call TRBD2 (7 bases). With 1 base removed from V and 5 bases from J, the gap between germline ends came to 20 bases. The CDR3 sequence is 17 residues long. DNA of the CDR3: TGTGCCAGCAGTTTAGAAGGGGTCGGGGGGCCCCGGGAGACCCAGTACTTC. It specifies CASSLEGVGGPRETQYF.